This TCR beta chain was sequenced in a study of CXCR3-negative and CXCR3-positive naive CD8 T cells (dated by TCRdb to the late 2010s). At the level of the whole study: In total, 120 million to 150 million TRB reads were obtained, corresponding to roughly 1.5 +/- 0.3 million reads per library. Diversity and physicochemical repertoire analyses were performed on about a dozen donors pooled from two independent experiments. The TRBV-TRBJ cluster analysis covered naive subsets from several donors and memory cells from 3 donors. General findings and caveats noted by the study authors: Naive CXCR3-negative and CXCR3-positive cells from the same donor showed similar TRBV-TRBJ usage, whereas memory cells showed distinct patterns. Both naive subsets had comparably high repertoire diversity, while memory CD8+ T cells had much lower repertoire diversity. TRB CDR3s from CXCR3-positive naive cells showed higher hydrophobicity (lower Kidera factor 4), lower energy, and higher strength and volume indices than CXCR3-negative naive cells. Surface CD5, linked to self-reactivity in mice, was comparable between naive subsets; TCR interaction strength was therefore also inferred from TRB CDR3 physicochemical properties. CXCR3 expression partially decreased after cryopreservation, so most assays used freshly isolated PBMCs.

Each CD8+ T cell subset was flow-sorted in triplicate, with under 350,000 cells per subset placed directly into RLT lysis buffer. Naive CD8+ T cells were defined stringently as CD45RO-CCR7+CD27+CD95- to exclude memory contaminants. Using standard density gradient centrifugation, peripheral blood mononuclear cells were isolated from buffy coats. Naive CXCR3-negative and CXCR3-positive CD8+ T cells were flow-sorted on a FACSAria III. Total RNA was extracted from sorted cells with an RNeasy Mini Kit. TCRdb records NextSeq 550 as the sequencer. The Human TCR Profiling Kit (MiLaboratory) was used to make UMI-labeled 5' RACE TRB cDNA libraries. The full amount of extracted RNA was used for cDNA synthesis, and the full amount of resulting cDNA was used for PCR amplification. The libraries were made side by side, with each library going through the same number of PCR cycles. The original pipeline was this. With a requirement of at least two reads per UMI, MIGEC and MiXCR extracted about 49,000 +/- 11,000 unique UMI-labeled TRB cDNA molecules per library. On average, approximately 40,000 +/- 10,000 functional in-frame TRB CDR3 nucleotide clonotypes lacking stop codons were found per library. After downsampling to 5000 UMI-labeled TRB molecules per sample, diversity metrics such as normalized Shannon-Wiener and Chao1 were calculated in VDJtools. VDJtools computed clonotype-size-weighted physicochemical properties of the central five CDR3 residues: interaction energy, strength, volume and Kidera factor 4. TCRdb reprocessed the reads and lists each CDR3 protein sequence as a single entry, with no DNA. These V and J calls rely on TCRdb rather than the paper's analysis. This sample's table carries around 60,000 distinct CDR3 sequences. Of the sample, approximately 0.8% is held by the ten largest clones.

The CDR3 has 19 amino acids, counting the end cysteine and phenylalanine. Only the protein is available. CDR1 KGHSH and CDR2 LQKENI are derived from the germline V gene. Remarks on this clonotype: The antigen it recognizes is unknown.

The sample consisted of naive CXCR3+ CD8+ T cells from blood. The sample's cell subset or site, from its label and the paper: CD45RO-CCR7+CD27+CD95- naive CD8+ T cells expressing CXCR3 (TNR3+). Rearrangement joined TRBV18 to TRBJ2-4; TCRdb calls TRBD1, which cannot be checked without DNA. The clonotype comes from a human donor in good health. Some clones in this sample may be carry-over from other donors' samples. The CDR3 region reads CASSPQGPNQSGGKNIQYF.